This passage covers 6 T cell receptor beta chains from one sample sequenced in a study of long-term antiretroviral therapy in people with HIV. The immunoSEQ assay was v3.0, run at survey level. Using immunoSEQ multiplex PCR, the repertoire was profiled, and TCRdb retains in-frame clones only, with some absent. The sample includes about 44,000 clones, about 95% of them seen just once. Sequencing used unsorted PBMCs, obtained 3.7 years after starting antiretroviral therapy. Receptors were obtained from a woman aged 45-60 years with HIV.

The J gene is TRBJ2-1, the V gene TRBV5-4; 7 bases are a match to TRBD1. The germline V gene has CDR1 SGHNT and CDR2 YYREEE (reference sequence). The CDR3 totals 15 residues. The ends lost 4 bases at V and 2 bases at J; junction bases unmatched: 6. This CDR3 is CASSLGTDTYNEQFF. In DNA, the CDR3 is TGTGCCAGCAGCCTCGGGACAGATACCTACAATGAGCAGTTCTTC.

The chain combines TRBV4-1 with TRBJ1-2; no definite D call. CDR3 length: 15 residues. Germline values: CDR1 MGHRA, CDR2 YSYEKL. Trimming took 4 bases from V and 4 from J, leaving 16 bases between them. CDR3 sequence: CASSPDEAASYGYTF. The CDR3 DNA follows: TGCGCCAGCAGCCCAGACGAGGCGGCTTCCTATGGCTACACCTTC.

The DNA of the CDR3 is TGTGCCAGCAGTGCAGGACCGAGCACTGAAGCTTTCTTT. Residues: CASSAGPSTEAFF. V and J are TRBV6-1 and TRBJ1-1, with D unclear. The CDR3 contains 13 residues. The V end was cut by 4 bases, the J end by 4 bases, with 10 bases between. CDR1 and CDR2 from the germline V gene are MNHNS and SASEGT.

The chain combines TRBV4-2 with TRBJ2-5, with D possibly being TRBD1 or TRBD2 (6 bases each). Germline V CDR1 and CDR2: LGHNA, YNFKEQ. This CDR3 contains 15 residues. Trimming removed 4 bases from V and 4 bases from J, with 16 bases in between. The CDR3 loop reads CASSLGGSLRETQYF. The CDR3 DNA reads as TGTGCCAGCAGCCTAGGGGGGAGCCTCCGAGAGACCCAGTACTTC.

The chain employs TRBV11-3 and TRBJ1-1, with no clear D. V lost 2 bases to trimming and J lost 4 bases, with 8 bases between them. The CDR3 totals 13 residues. Germline lookup yields CDR1 SGHNT and CDR2 YENEEA. CDR3 sequence (DNA): TGTGCCAGCAGCTTACTCCGGACCACTGAAGCTTTCTTT. Protein sequence: CASSLLRTTEAFF.

The V call is TRBV5-5, the J call TRBJ2-7, with TRBD1 identical over 7 bases. The CDR3 contains 14 residues. Germline V lookup: CDR1 SGHKS, CDR2 YYEKEE (reference sequence). V lost 0 bases to trimming and J lost 3 bases; unmatched junction nucleotides: 3. CDR3 nucleotides: TGTGCCAGCAGCTTGGCGGACAGGCGCTACGAGCAGTACTTC. It encodes CASSLADRRYEQYF.